A selection of T cell receptor beta chains follows, all from one sample in a study of somatic mutations in cytotoxic T cells in rheumatoid arthritis. The assay was immunoSEQ multiplex PCR, and TCRdb's table has in-frame clones only and misses some. The table shows approximately 17,000 clones, with 60% to 85% occurring only once. Sequencing was carried out using CD8+ T cells sorted from blood. The receptors were sampled from an adult with rheumatoid arthritis. Both conserved end residues are trimmed from each CDR3. The D gene is left open where the match is weak.

TRBJ2-2	NA	TRBV9	11	ASSVKVGGELF
TRBJ2-3	NA	TRBV23-1	15	ASNARGGAPSTDTQY
TRBJ2-7	NA	TRBV6-5	12	ASRGRGQSYEQY
TRBJ1-2	NA	TRBV5-1	11	ASSWGGTYGYT
TRBJ1-1	NA	TRBV7-6	10	ASIGIGTEAF
TRBJ2-7	NA	TRBV6-1	11	ASSETESGEQY
TRBJ2-7	NA	TRBV4-1	13	ASSQDFGSYYEQY
TRBJ1-2	NA	TRBV11-2	12	ASSLKVRNYGYT
TRBJ1-1	TRBD1	TRBV19	11	ASSPGTGKEAF
TRBJ2-1	TRBD2	TRBV9	12	ASSGGSSYNEQF
TRBJ2-5	TRBD2	TRBV27	12	ARGGTNYKETQY
TRBJ1-3	NA	TRBV5-1	13	ASAPSVPSGNTIY
TRBJ2-1	TRBD2	TRBV7-9	16	ASSSAGTSGGSYNEQF
TRBJ2-2	NA	TRBV5-6	12	ASSPTVGAGELF
TRBJ1-2	NA	TRBV5-1	14	ASSLAEGPANYGYT
TRBJ2-3	NA	TRBV6-1	11	ASSDFALDTQY
TRBJ1-5	NA	TRBV27	12	ASSETGLNQPQH
TRBJ1-5	NA	TRBV6-6	11	ASSYGAPQPQH
TRBJ2-7	NA	TRBV6-5	14	ASSYQLGSQRYEQY
TRBJ1-1	NA	TRBV7-9	12	ASSLGGTHTEAF
TRBJ1-3	NA	TRBV11-2	14	ASSLGGQDSGNTIY
TRBJ2-1	NA	TRBV6-5	13	ASSYSLRGYNEQF
TRBJ2-3	TRBD1	TRBV15	15	ATNLESGQGVTDTQY
TRBJ1-6	NA	TRBV6-5	12	ASSYSQGNSPLH
TRBJ2-3	NA	TRBV7-9	15	ASSPRWEGVYTDTQY
NA	NA	TRBV27	12	ASRPKGRTYEQY
TRBJ1-2	NA	TRBV12-2	10	ASRRHDYGYT
TRBJ1-3	NA	TRBV5-1	15	ASSLSRDGLSGNTIY
TRBJ1-4	NA	TRBV6-5	14	ASSFSGPATNEKLF
TRBJ1-1	NA	TRBV7-9	14	ASSWRGGRVETEAF
TRBJ1-1	TRBD1	TRBV5-6	10	ASSQGDTEAF
TRBJ1-1	NA	TRBV27	11	ASSLQWNTEAF
TRBJ2-5	NA	TRBV27	12	ASSFTGLQETQY
TRBJ2-3	TRBD2	TRBV18	16	ASSPRTSGGASSDTQY
TRBJ1-5	TRBD1	TRBV7-6	14	ASSPGSGQGRQPQH
TRBJ2-1	NA	TRBV19	12	ASSIADLYNEQF
TRBJ1-1	NA	TRBV6-1	8	ASRNTEAF
TRBJ2-7	NA	TRBV2	13	ASSLAGPFSYEQY
TRBJ1-1	NA	TRBV29-1	15	SAPRVPGDGSETEAF
TRBJ1-1	NA	TRBV15	17	ATSRDPVGSAGVNTEAF
TRBJ2-1	NA	TRBV5-1	11	ASSLVAGWEQF
TRBJ2-5	TRBD2	TRBV7-6	15	ASSSLAGLEGGETQY
TRBJ2-7	NA	TRBV5-3	13	ARSLVRASLYEQY
TRBJ2-7	TRBD2	TRBV12-5	14	ASVAGGYPSSYEQY
TRBJ1-4	TRBD1	TRBV30	13	AWEPGTGINEKLF
TRBJ1-1	TRBD1	TRBV5-4	13	ASNIDRGHDTEAF
TRBJ2-2	NA	TRBV29-1	12	SVVVGSGTGELF
TRBJ1-2	NA	TRBV27	13	ASSLVGPDPYGYT
TRBJ1-6	NA	TRBV7-3	12	ASSFAGDNSPLH
TRBJ2-7	TRBD2	TRBV7-6	16	ASSLEPPGTSGGYEQY
TRBJ1-1	NA	TRBV10-2	13	ASSEFWQAGTEAF
TRBJ2-7	TRBD1	TRBV4-1	14	ASSQTGTGPLGEQY
TRBJ2-7	TRBD2	TRBV10-1	12	ASTLRLAGREQY